This T cell receptor beta chain was recovered during a study of T cells in pancreatic ductal adenocarcinoma. Germline V CDR1 and CDR2: LNHDA, SQIVND (reference sequence). This CDR3 is 13 amino acids long. V was trimmed by 2 bases and J by 3 bases, leaving 4 bases between them. Study findings and constraints: Tumor samples had fewer productive templates and approximately 8-fold fewer unique clonotypes than blood.

The repertoire was sequenced with immunoSEQ multiplex PCR; TCRdb's copy has only in-frame clones and lacks some. The table shows over 100,000 clones, with over 90% occurring only once. The selected patients with pancreatic ductal adenocarcinoma had surgery but no neoadjuvant therapy. This clone occurred once. What it recognizes is unknown. Sequencing was done on a sample of PBMCs. The receptor's source is a human donor with pancreatic ductal adenocarcinoma. The chain links TRBV19 to TRBJ2-2, with D unclear. The DNA of the CDR3 is TGTGCCAGTAGTATACAGGACACCGGGGAGCTGTTTTTT. This codes for CASSIQDTGELFF.